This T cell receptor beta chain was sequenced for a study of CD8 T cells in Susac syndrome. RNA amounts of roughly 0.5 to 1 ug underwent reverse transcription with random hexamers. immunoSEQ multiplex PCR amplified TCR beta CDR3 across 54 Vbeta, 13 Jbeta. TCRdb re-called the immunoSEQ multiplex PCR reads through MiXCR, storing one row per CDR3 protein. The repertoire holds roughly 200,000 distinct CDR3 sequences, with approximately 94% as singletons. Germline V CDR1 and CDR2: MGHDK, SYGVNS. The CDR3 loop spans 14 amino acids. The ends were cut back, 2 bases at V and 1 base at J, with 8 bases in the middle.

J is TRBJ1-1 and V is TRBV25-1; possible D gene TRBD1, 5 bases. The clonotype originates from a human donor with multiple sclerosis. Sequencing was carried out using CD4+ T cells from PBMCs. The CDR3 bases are TGTGCCAGCAGTGAACTAGGGGCGAACACTGAAGCTTTCTTT. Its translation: CASSELGANTEAFF. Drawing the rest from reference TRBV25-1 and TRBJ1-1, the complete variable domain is EADIYQTPRYLVIGTGKKITLECSQTMGHDKMYWYQQDPGMELHLIHYSYGVNSTEKGDLSSESTVSRIRTEHFPLTLESARPSHTSQYLCASSELGANTEAFFGQGTRLTVV.